This TCR beta chain stems from a study of Tregs in tolerant kidney transplant recipients. V lost 4 bases to trimming and J lost 0 bases; unmatched junction nucleotides: 9. The V gene's germline CDR1 is LGHNA and CDR2 YSLEER. The CDR3 is made up of 17 amino acids. This table comes from immunoSEQ multiplex PCR, and its TCRdb copy is limited to in-frame clones, with some not included. The sample records about 60,000 clones, 92% being singletons. The sequence was collected from a human donor who received a combined kidney and bone marrow transplant. The chain employs TRBV4-3 and TRBJ1-5; 7 bases are a match to TRBD1. This sample comprised CD8+ T cells from blood, obtained before the transplant. As DNA, the CDR3 is TGCGCCAGCAGCCCAGGGACAGTAGTTAATAGCAATCAGCCCCAGCATTTT. The encoded protein is CASSPGTVVNSNQPQHF.